This T cell receptor (beta chain) is drawn from a study of cytomegalovirus exposure and HLA in healthy donors. General study results and limits: Specificity for CMV antigens was confirmed in vitro for a few of the CMV-associated chains.

Healthy bone marrow donors formed the donor group. In the case of this clone: Its matching antigen is unknown.

The CDR3 is made up of 16 amino acids. Per the germline V gene, CDR1 is SGHRS and CDR2 is YFSETQ. V dropped 4 bases and J dropped 2; count of bases not matched to a gene: 7. The PCR used 60 Vbeta and 13 Jbeta primers. The method was immunoSEQ multiplex PCR; TCRdb's version includes in-frame clones alone and lacks a portion of them. The table has approximately 150,000 clones, about 79% seen once. The chain is built from TRBV5-1 and TRBJ2-3, with TRBD2 matching 10 bases. The sequenced material came from PBMCs. This clonotype originated in a man aged 35 to 55 in good health and CMV-seropositive. As DNA, the CDR3 is TGCGCCAGCAGCCAAAGTACTAGCGGGGTCACAGATACGCAGTATTTT. Its translation: CASSQSTSGVTDTQYF. Full variable domain (missing parts from reference TRBV5-1 and TRBJ2-3): KAGVTQTPRYLIKTRGQQVTLSCSPISGHRSVSWYQQTPGQGLQFLFEYFSETQRNKGNFPGRFSGRQFSNSRSEMNVSTLELGDSALYLCASSQSTSGVTDTQYFGPGTRLTVL.